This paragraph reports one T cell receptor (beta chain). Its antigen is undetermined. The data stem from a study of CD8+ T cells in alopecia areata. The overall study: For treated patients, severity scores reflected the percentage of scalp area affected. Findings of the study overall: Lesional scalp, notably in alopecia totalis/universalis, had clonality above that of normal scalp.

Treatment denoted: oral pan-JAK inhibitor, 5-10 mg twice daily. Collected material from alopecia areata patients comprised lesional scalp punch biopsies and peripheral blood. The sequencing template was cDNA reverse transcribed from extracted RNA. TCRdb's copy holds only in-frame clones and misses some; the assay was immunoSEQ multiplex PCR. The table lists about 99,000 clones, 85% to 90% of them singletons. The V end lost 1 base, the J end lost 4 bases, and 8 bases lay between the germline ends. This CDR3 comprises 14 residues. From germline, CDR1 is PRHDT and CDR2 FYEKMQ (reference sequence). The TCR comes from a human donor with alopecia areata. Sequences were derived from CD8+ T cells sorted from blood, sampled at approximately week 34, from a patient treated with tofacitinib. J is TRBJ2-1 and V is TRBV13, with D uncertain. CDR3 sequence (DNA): TGTGCCAGCAGCTTAGACCCTACATACAATGAGCAGTTCTTC. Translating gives CASSLDPTYNEQFF.